This TCR beta chain was identified in a study of shared clonotypes between healthy human individuals. Clones were sequenced by immunoSEQ multiplex PCR, and TCRdb holds only the in-frame ones, with some missing. Of some 1,100,000 clones in the sample, 75% to 85% were seen once. This receptor was identified in a man between 18 and 29 years old in good health. Some clones in this sample may be carry-over from other donors' samples. The sample was memory CD4+ T cells from PBMCs. Specified subset: CD45RA-negative fraction.

This CDR3 reads CASSPGDRNGDLQFF. CDR3 nucleotide sequence: TGCGCCAGCAGCCCCGGTGACAGGAATGGGGATCTGCAGTTCTTC. J is TRBJ2-1 and V is TRBV4-1; tentative D call: TRBD1 (6 bases). Looked up from germline, CDR1 is MGHRA and CDR2 is YSYEKL. The V gene lost 4 bases and the J gene lost 12 bases, with 22 bases spanning the gap. The CDR3 is 15 amino acids.